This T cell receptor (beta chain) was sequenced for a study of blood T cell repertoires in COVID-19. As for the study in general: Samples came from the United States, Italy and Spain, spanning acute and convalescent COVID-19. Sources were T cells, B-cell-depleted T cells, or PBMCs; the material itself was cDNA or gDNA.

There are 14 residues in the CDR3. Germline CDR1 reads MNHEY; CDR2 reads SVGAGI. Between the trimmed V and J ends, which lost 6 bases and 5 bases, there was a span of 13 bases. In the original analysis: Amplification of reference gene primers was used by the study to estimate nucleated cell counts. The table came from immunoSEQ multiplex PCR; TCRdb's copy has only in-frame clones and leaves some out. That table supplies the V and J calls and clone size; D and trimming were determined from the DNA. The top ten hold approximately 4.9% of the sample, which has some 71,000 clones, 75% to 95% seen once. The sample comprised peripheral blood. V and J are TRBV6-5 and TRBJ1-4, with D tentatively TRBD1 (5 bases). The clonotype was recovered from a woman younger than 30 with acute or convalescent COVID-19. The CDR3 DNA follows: TGTGCCAGCAGGGGGGGGTGGTCGAATGAAAAACTGTTTTTT. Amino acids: CASRGGWSNEKLFF.